This T cell receptor beta chain was recorded in a study of T cell responses to AZD1222 COVID-19 vaccine. Study-level results: Among the donors, most were white British and more were female, and clonal diversity was possibly underestimated. Nearly half of spike-specific TCRs reportedly target unmutated variant regions. Spike as a whole was targeted by vaccine-associated CD4 TCRs, dominant at 160-218 and 743-854.

The CDR3 is 15 residues long. Per the germline V gene, CDR1 is SGHRS and CDR2 is YFSETQ. About this clone itself: Its cognate antigen is unknown. The junction departs from germline at one end; a sequencing error may be responsible.

The assay was immunoSEQ multiplex PCR, and TCRdb's table has in-frame clones only and misses some. The sample lists around 100,000 clones; roughly 88% were seen once. J is TRBJ1-1 and V is TRBV5-1; 10 nucleotides agree with TRBD1. This material consisted of peripheral blood, taken on day 0 of AZD1222 vaccination. The clonotype was recovered from an adult in good health. CDR3 protein: CASSAPGQGNPEAFF. The CDR3 DNA sequence: TGCGCCAGCAGCGCCCCGGGACAGGGGAACCCTGAAGCTTTCTTT.